The 15 T cell receptor beta chains presented below share a single source sample, sequenced in a study of control samples from healthy donors and cancer patients. Libraries were prepared by immunoSEQ multiplex PCR; TCRdb keeps only in-frame clonotypes and omits some of them. The repertoire consists of around 180,000 clones, with 75% to 95% occurring once and the leading ten covering 2%. Sequenced input: blood. The receptors were sampled from a woman aged 40 to 50 in good health.

The chain employs TRBV7-6 and TRBJ1-2; 9 bases agree with TRBD1. CDR1 SGHVS and CDR2 FNYEAQ come from the germline V gene. The CDR3 extends over 13 amino acids. The V gene end was trimmed by 3 bases and the J gene end by 6 bases; junction bases not matched to a gene: 2. The CDR3 region is CASSFGQGNGYTF. For the CDR3, the DNA is TGTGCCAGCAGCTTTGGACAGGGGAATGGCTACACCTTC.

This clone appeared a single time. The chain links TRBV6-4 to TRBJ1-1; D is possibly TRBD1 (5 bases). The V and J ends lost 4 bases and 0 bases respectively, with 9 bases between them. The CDR3 runs 14 residues. Germline CDR1 is MRHNA and CDR2 is SNTAGT. This chain's CDR3 is CASSVNRMNTEAFF. The DNA of the CDR3 is TGTGCCAGCAGTGTAAACAGGATGAACACTGAAGCTTTCTTT.

The chain carries TRBV25-1 and TRBJ2-1, with D tentatively TRBD1 (6 bases). This CDR3 is built from 13 residues. Trimming shortened V by 4 bases and J by 4 bases, and 8 bases separated the two germline ends. Germline V gene lookup returns CDR1 MGHDK and CDR2 SYGVNS. CDR3 DNA sequence: TGTGCCAGCAGTGGGACAGAATACAATGAGCAGTTCTTC. Encoded protein: CASSGTEYNEQFF.

Points on this clone: The junction differs from germline at one of its ends, possibly a read error. V gene TRBV5-8 combines with J gene TRBJ2-1, with 12 bases aligning to TRBD2. This CDR3 is built from 17 residues. Germline V gene data show CDR1 as SGHTS and CDR2 as YDEGEE. CDR3 in amino acids: CASSFTGTSGSFNEQFF. The CDR3 bases are TGTGCCAGCAGCTTTACCGGGACTAGCGGGTCCTTCAATGAGCAGTTCTTC.

This clone appeared once. This chain joins TRBV9 and TRBJ2-3, with 7 bases lining up with TRBD2. The CDR3 consists of 15 residues. Germline V gene lookup returns CDR1 SGDLS and CDR2 YYNGEE. Trimming cost V 5 bases and J 5 bases; bases outside gene matches: 11. The CDR3 sequence is CASSAQAGVLDTQYF. The CDR3 DNA reads TGTGCCAGCAGTGCCCAGGCGGGGGTACTAGATACGCAGTATTTT.

This clone was detected only a few times. The V call is TRBV6-5, the J call TRBJ2-2, with D perhaps TRBD1 (6 bases). V dropped 7 bases and J dropped 0 bases, with 12 bases sitting between them. Germline V gene sequence: CDR1 MNHEY, CDR2 SVGAGI. CDR3 size: 15 residues. CDR3 coding DNA: TGTGCCAGCAACAGGGACCCCGCGAACACCGGGGAGCTGTTTTTT. This encodes CASNRDPANTGELFF.

This chain joins TRBV6-1 and TRBJ1-2; D is unclear. Trimming removed 2 bases at V and 6 bases at J, with 7 bases between. This CDR3 is 12 amino acids long. Germline V gene sequence: CDR1 MNHNS, CDR2 SASEGT. The CDR3 loop reads CASSETRDGYTF. In nucleotides, the CDR3 is TGTGCCAGCAGTGAAACGCGCGATGGCTACACCTTC.

Here the CDR3 DNA reads TGTGCCAGCAGCTCGAAACGGTCGGTCGGTGAGCAGTTCTTC. It translates to CASSSKRSVGEQFF. The chain links TRBV7-9 to TRBJ2-1; D remains ambiguous. The V end lost 4 bases, the J end lost 9 bases, and 16 bases lay between the germline ends. CDR3 length equals 14 residues. Per germline, CDR1 SEHNR and CDR2 FQNEAQ (reference sequence).

The count of this clone is one. J is TRBJ1-4 and V is TRBV2; TRBD1 matches 8 bases. The germline CDR1 and CDR2 sequences are SNHLY and FYNNEI. J gave up 0 bases and V 5 bases, and 8 bases lay outside the gene matches. This CDR3 comprises 17 residues. This chain's CDR3 is CASSPGQGHTTNEKLFF. CDR3 sequence (DNA): TGTGCCAGCAGTCCCGGACAGGGCCATACAACTAATGAAAAACTGTTTTTT. The variable domain in full, with the rest retrieved from reference TRBV2 and TRBJ1-4, is EPEVTQTPSHQVTQMGQEVILRCVPISNHLYFYWYRQILGQKVEFLVSFYNNEISEKSEIFDDQFSVERPDGSNFTLKIRSTKLEDSAMYFCASSPGQGHTTNEKLFFGSGTQLSVL.

This chain joins TRBV6-5 and TRBJ2-2; TRBD1 matches 7 bases. This CDR3 is 14 amino acids long. Germline V lookup: CDR1 MNHEY, CDR2 SVGAGI. The trim removed 6 bases at V and 5 bases at J, leaving 6 bases unmatched. The chain's CDR3 is CASRKGARTGELFF. The CDR3 coding sequence is TGTGCCAGCAGAAAGGGGGCGCGAACCGGGGAGCTGTTTTTT.

This clone was picked up one time. The rearrangement joins TRBV6-6 to TRBJ2-7; TRBD1 might be the D (6 bases). V lost 5 bases to trimming and J lost 2 bases, with 10 bases between them. The germline V gene has CDR1 MNHNY and CDR2 SVGAGI (reference sequence). The CDR3 contains 13 residues. CDR3 amino acids: CASSAGTPYEQYF. CDR3 nucleotides: TGTGCCAGCAGTGCCGGGACACCCTACGAGCAGTACTTC.

This chain connects TRBV5-1 to TRBJ2-1; D unresolved. The V gene lost 0 bases and the J gene lost 6 bases, with 7 bases spanning the gap. Germline V lookup: CDR1 SGHRS, CDR2 YFSETQ. This CDR3 spans 13 amino acids. The CDR3 here is CASSLASGNEQFF. The DNA of the CDR3 is TGCGCCAGCAGCTTGGCCTCTGGCAATGAGCAGTTCTTC.

V is TRBV25-1 and J is TRBJ1-5; maybe TRBD1 (5 bases). The CDR3 sequence is 13 residues long. The germline V and J ends were trimmed by 2 bases and 4 bases, with 6 bases remaining between them. CDR1 MGHDK and CDR2 SYGVNS come from the germline V gene. This chain's CDR3 is CASSEGGNQPQHF. In DNA form, the CDR3 reads TGTGCCAGCAGTGAAGGGGGGAATCAGCCCCAGCATTTT.

The rearrangement uses TRBV5-1 and TRBJ1-3; the D is unclear. This CDR3 spans 16 amino acids. Per the germline V gene, CDR1 is SGHRS and CDR2 is YFSETQ. V was clipped by 0 bases and J by 0 bases, with 10 bases between them. DNA of the CDR3: TGCGCCAGCAGCTTGGCTGGGTTCGCCTCTGGAAACACCATATATTTT. It codes for CASSLAGFASGNTIYF. Together with reference TRBV5-1 and TRBJ1-3, the CDR3 gives the full variable domain: KAGVTQTPRYLIKTRGQQVTLSCSPISGHRSVSWYQQTPGQGLQFLFEYFSETQRNKGNFPGRFSGRQFSNSRSEMNVSTLELGDSALYLCASSLAGFASGNTIYFGEGSWLTVV.

CDR3 sequence (DNA): TGCGCCAGCAGCCAAGATGGAGGTTCCTATGGCTACACCTTC. It yields the protein CASSQDGGSYGYTF. The chain couples TRBV4-1 to TRBJ1-2, with unresolved D. The CDR3 contains 14 residues. The V end was cut by 0 bases, the J end by 4 bases, with 9 bases between. Germline V gene data show CDR1 as MGHRA and CDR2 as YSYEKL.